This is a list of T cell receptor beta chains from one sample in a study of cytomegalovirus exposure and HLA in healthy donors. Some clones are missing from TCRdb's copy, which holds only in-frame ones; the method was immunoSEQ multiplex PCR. The sample yields approximately 150,000 clones, approximately 80% seen once. Sequenced input: PBMCs. The receptors stem from a woman between 35 and 50 years old in good health and CMV-seronegative. Both conserved end residues are part of each CDR3. A D gene is named only where the DNA matches it firmly. Not every row has a clone size; where given, it reads once, few, many or a size class.

V gene	J gene	clone size	D gene	CDR3 protein	CDR3 DNA
TRBV4-3	TRBJ2-6	NA	NA	CASSQGAGLSGANGLTF	TGCGCCAGCAGCCAAGGAGCAGGGCTTTCTGGGGCCAACGGCCTGACTTTC
TRBV28	TRBJ1-2	NA	NA	CASSLTGTNYGYTF	TGTGCCAGCAGTTTAACAGGGACTAACTATGGCTACACCTTC
TRBV6-1	TRBJ1-6	NA	TRBD1	CASTGTGNSPLHF	TGTGCCAGCACTGGGACAGGGAATTCACCCCTCCACTTT
TRBV11-1	TRBJ1-3	NA	TRBD1	CASSDRASGNTIYF	TGTGCCAGCAGCGACAGGGCCTCTGGAAACACCATATATTTT
TRBV15	TRBJ2-7	NA	NA	CATSREGTGGEQYF	TGTGCCACCAGCAGAGAGGGAACCGGAGGGGAGCAGTACTTC
TRBV5-4	TRBJ2-5	NA	NA	CASSTSRGSQETQYF	TGTGCCAGCAGCACCTCCAGGGGTTCCCAAGAGACCCAGTACTTC
TRBV5-6	TRBJ1-1	once	NA	CASSLGDTPTEAFF	TGTGCCAGCAGCTTAGGGGACACCCCCACTGAAGCTTTCTTT
TRBV5-4	TRBJ2-1	NA	TRBD2	CASSRGASGTIYNEQFF	TGTGCCAGCAGCCGAGGGGCTAGCGGGACTATTTACAATGAGCAGTTCTTC
TRBV6-5	TRBJ1-1	NA	TRBD1	CASSYGTGAPEAFF	TGTGCCAGCAGTTACGGTACAGGGGCCCCTGAAGCTTTCTTT
TRBV4-2	TRBJ2-5	NA	TRBD1	CASRRTGSHGETQYF	TGTGCCAGCAGACGGACAGGGTCCCACGGAGAGACCCAGTACTTC
TRBV29-1	TRBJ2-5	few	TRBD1	CSLTGGEETQYF	TGCAGCCTGACAGGGGGGGAGGAGACCCAGTACTTC
TRBV7-9	TRBJ1-1	NA	TRBD1	CSSRTGRFEAFF	TGTTCCAGCAGGACAGGGAGGTTTGAAGCTTTCTTT
TRBV4-2	TRBJ1-6	NA	NA	CASSARGRVSYNSPLHF	TGTGCCAGCAGCGCGAGAGGCAGGGTCTCCTATAATTCACCCCTCCACTTT
TRBV30	TRBJ2-6	NA	TRBD1	CAWSTGTGYRANGLTF	TGTGCCTGGAGTACCGGGACAGGTTACCGGGCCAACGGCCTGACTTTC
TRBV27	TRBJ1-6	NA	NA	CASSLARGNSPLHF	TGTGCCAGCAGTTTAGCACGCGGAAATTCACCCCTCCACTTT
TRBV5-6	TRBJ2-6	NA	NA	CASSWVPGSLSGANVLTF	TGTGCCAGCAGCTGGGTTCCGGGATCTCTCTCTGGGGCCAACGTCCTGACTTTC
TRBV11-2	TRBJ1-5	NA	NA	CASSLDSGGNQPQHF	TGTGCCAGCAGCTTAGATTCAGGGGGCAATCAGCCCCAGCATTTT
TRBV28	TRBJ2-3	once	NA	CASSFRSTSTDTQYF	TGTGCCAGCAGTTTCCGGTCTACTAGCACAGATACGCAGTATTTT
TRBV28	TRBJ2-7	NA	NA	CASTDWGDTYEQYF	TGTGCCAGCACCGATTGGGGGGATACTTACGAGCAGTACTTC
TRBV9	TRBJ2-7	NA	TRBD2	CASGPNWEGYNYEQYF	TGTGCCAGCGGCCCCAACTGGGAGGGTTATAATTACGAGCAGTACTTC
TRBV28	TRBJ2-2	NA	TRBD1	CASSLFGGQGANTGELFF	TGTGCCAGCAGTCTTTTCGGGGGACAGGGTGCGAACACCGGGGAGCTGTTTTTT
TRBV7-2	TRBJ1-5	NA	NA	CASSLDRGSQPQHF	TGTGCCAGCAGCTTAGATAGAGGAAGTCAGCCCCAGCATTTT
TRBV5-4	TRBJ2-5	NA	TRBD1	CASSLTGTGQETQYF	TGTGCCAGCAGCCTTACCGGGACAGGGCAAGAGACCCAGTACTTC
TRBV11-3	TRBJ1-3	NA	NA	CASSLFLSGNTIYF	TGTGCCAGCAGCTTATTCCTCTCTGGAAACACCATATATTTT
TRBV27	TRBJ2-1	NA	TRBD2	CASSPKGLAGEQFF	TGTGCCAGCAGTCCCAAGGGGCTAGCGGGTGAGCAGTTCTTC
TRBV29-1	TRBJ2-2	NA	TRBD2	CSVISASGSQPGELFF	TGCAGCGTTATATCGGCTAGCGGGAGTCAGCCCGGGGAGCTGTTTTTT
TRBV12-2	TRBJ1-2	few	NA	CASRPRTEANYGYTF	TGTGCAAGTCGCCCCCGGACTGAAGCTAACTATGGCTACACCTTC
TRBV27	TRBJ2-7	NA	TRBD1	CASSLGKKNRGLLSYEQYF	TGTGCCAGCAGTTTAGGAAAAAAAAACAGGGGGCTCCTTTCCTACGAGCAGTACTTC
TRBV4-3	TRBJ2-6	NA	NA	CASSQDRGQYISGANVLTF	TGCGCCAGCAGCCAAGACAGGGGACAATACATCTCTGGGGCCAACGTCCTGACTTTC